One and the same sample provided the 16 T cell receptor beta chains below, sequenced in a study of cytomegalovirus exposure and HLA in healthy donors. The PCR used 60 Vbeta and 13 Jbeta primers. Clones were sequenced by immunoSEQ multiplex PCR, and TCRdb holds only the in-frame ones, with some missing. The table includes 200,000 to 250,000 clones, about 89% detected once. Specimen: PBMCs. Receptors originate from a woman aged 18-29 years in good health and CMV-seronegative.

The chain combines TRBV11-2 with TRBJ2-3; weak D call: TRBD2 (6 bases). The CDR3 has 15 residues. Deletions cut 8 bases from V and 4 bases from J, with 19 bases between. Looked up from germline, CDR1 is SGHAT and CDR2 is FQNNGV. DNA for the CDR3: TGTGCCAGCGGTGGAGGCCCATCGGGAGCAGATACGCAGTATTTT. Its translation is CASGGGPSGADTQYF.

On this clone: Relative to the germline gene, one junction end is altered; a read error may explain this. The chain is built from TRBV2 and TRBJ2-3; maybe TRBD2 (5 bases). Germline CDR1 reads SNHLY; CDR2 reads FYNNEI. The CDR3 spans 14 residues. CDR3 DNA sequence: TGTGCCAACAGTGTGAGCGGAGTCACAGATACGCAGTATTTT. It encodes CANSVSGVTDTQYF. Full variable domain (missing parts from reference TRBV2 and TRBJ2-3): EPEVTQTPSHQVTQMGQEVILRCVPISNHLYFYWYRQILGQKVEFLVSFYNNEISEKSEIFDDQFSVERPDGSNFTLKIRSTKLEDSAMYFCANSVSGVTDTQYFGPGTRLTVL.

This sequence joins TRBV29-1 and TRBJ1-2, with D perhaps matching TRBD1 (6 bases). V was cut by 5 bases and J by 10 bases, with 20 bases left in between. CDR3 length: 13 residues. Germline CDR1 reads SQVTM; CDR2 reads ANQGSEA. CDR3 nucleotide sequence: TGCAGCGTTCAATCCGGGACAATCGGGTCCTACACCTTC. It codes for CSVQSGTIGSYTF.

The J gene is TRBJ2-7, the V gene TRBV7-2; TRBD1 might be the D (6 bases). The CDR3 runs 13 residues. Looked up from germline, CDR1 is SGHTA and CDR2 is FQGNSA. The V end lost 8 bases, the J end lost 7 bases, and 18 bases lay between the germline ends. This CDR3 reads CASGVGERGEQYF. DNA for the CDR3: TGTGCCAGCGGAGTGGGAGAGAGGGGGGAGCAGTACTTC.

The chain couples TRBV11-2 to TRBJ2-3, with 7 bases fitting TRBD2. Germline CDR1 is SGHAT and CDR2 is FQNNGV. There are 13 residues in the CDR3. After removal of 0 bases from V and 6 bases from J, the junction contained 0 bases not matched to a gene. CDR3 protein: CASSLERGDTQYF. The CDR3 DNA reads TGTGCCAGCAGCTTAGAGCGGGGGGATACGCAGTATTTT.

Worth noting for this clone: Mismatch with germline at one junction end may stem from a read error. The same CDR3 is also encoded by other DNA sequences in this sample. The genes are TRBV18 and TRBJ1-1; the D gene is possibly TRBD1 (5 bases). This CDR3 contains 15 residues. CDR1 and CDR2 (germline): KGHSH, LQKENI. The CDR3 DNA reads as TGTGCCAGCTCACAGAAGGACAAATTGAACACTGAGGCTTTCTTT. Amino acid sequence: CASSQKDKLNTEAFF.

This chain connects TRBV2 to TRBJ1-2; D remains unclear. The CDR3 has 15 residues. V was trimmed by 1 base and J by 4 bases, leaving 13 bases between them. Germline values: CDR1 SNHLY, CDR2 FYNNEI. The CDR3, as DNA: TGTGCCAGCAGTGAAGGATCAGTGCAACCCTATGGCTACACCTTC. Protein sequence: CASSEGSVQPYGYTF.

The rearrangement links TRBV9 to TRBJ2-3; possibly TRBD1 for D (5 bases). V was cut by 0 bases and J by 2 bases, with 10 bases left in between. Germline CDR1 and CDR2: SGDLS and YYNGEE. There are 15 residues in the CDR3. The CDR3 DNA reads TGTGCCAGCAGCGTAGGTGGGGCGTCCACAGATACGCAGTATTTT. Its protein is CASSVGGASTDTQYF.

This sequence joins TRBV27 and TRBJ2-1; 9 bases are shared with TRBD2. Germline V gene data show CDR1 as MNHEY and CDR2 as SMNVEV (reference sequence). With V trimmed by 2 bases and J by 6 bases, 5 bases remained unmatched. The CDR3 extends over 15 amino acids. CDR3 region: CASSLLLAGINEQFF. The CDR3 nucleotides are TGTGCCAGCAGTTTACTCCTAGCGGGAATCAATGAGCAGTTCTTC.

The chain carries TRBV27 and TRBJ2-1; the match to TRBD2 covers 7 bases. Germline CDR1 and CDR2: MNHEY and SMNVEV (reference sequence). J gave up 10 bases and V 4 bases, and 7 bases lay outside the gene matches. This CDR3 is 13 amino acids long. Written as DNA, the CDR3 is TGTGCCAGCAGTTACTCTTTGGGGGGGGAGCAGTTCTTC. It is translated as CASSYSLGGEQFF.

V gene TRBV27 combines with J gene TRBJ2-2, with TRBD1 matching over 12 bases. The CDR3 is 16 residues long. Per germline, CDR1 MNHEY and CDR2 SMNVEV (reference sequence). V was clipped by 3 bases and J by 4 bases; unmatched bases: 3. The CDR3 DNA reads TGTGCCAGCAGTTTCCTGGGACAGGGGGCCACCGGGGAGCTGTTTTTT. Translation: CASSFLGQGATGELFF.

The chain is built from TRBV4-1 and TRBJ2-5, with TRBD2 matching 13 bases. The length of the CDR3 is 17 residues. The junction had 5 bases not matched to a gene; V was cut back by 1 base and J by 3 bases. CDR1 MGHRA and CDR2 YSYEKL come from the germline V gene. CDR3: CASSQVTSGRREETQYF. The CDR3 bases are TGCGCCAGCAGCCAAGTGACTAGCGGGAGGCGGGAAGAGACCCAGTACTTC.

This rearrangement joins TRBV7-9 to TRBJ1-2; 7 nucleotides agree with TRBD1. CDR3 length: 14 residues. Germline CDR1 SEHNR, CDR2 FQNEAQ (reference sequence). V was pared by 4 bases and J by 2 bases, with 4 bases of the junction left unmatched. CDR3 DNA: TGTGCCAGCAGCTGGGACAGCCCGAACTATGGCTACACCTTC. It encodes CASSWDSPNYGYTF.

The chain recombines TRBV30 with TRBJ2-1, with D possibly TRBD2 on 6 matching bases. There are 13 residues in the CDR3. With 3 bases removed from V and 5 bases from J, the gap between germline ends came to 11 bases. Germline V gene data show CDR1 as GTSNPN and CDR2 as SVGIG (reference sequence). The CDR3 DNA is TGTGCCTGGAGGAACCCGGGAGACAATGAGCAGTTCTTC. The encoded protein is CAWRNPGDNEQFF. The whole variable domain, remainder taken from reference TRBV30 and TRBJ2-1, is SQTIHQWPATLVQPVGSPLSLECTVEGTSNPNLYWYRQAAGRGLQLLFYSVGIGQISSEVPQNLSASRPQDRQFILSSKKLLLSDSGFYLCAWRNPGDNEQFFGPGTRLTVL.

The genes are TRBV13 and TRBJ2-5, with TRBD2 matching 8 bases. The length of the CDR3 is 15 residues. The J segment lost 2 bases and the V segment lost 5 bases, leaving 7 bases of the junction unmatched. Germline V gene lookup returns CDR1 PRHDT and CDR2 FYEKMQ (reference sequence). The CDR3 spells CASSETGTRQETQYF. The CDR3 DNA reads as TGTGCCAGCAGCGAAACCGGGACTAGACAAGAGACCCAGTACTTC.

This chain connects TRBV6-5 to TRBJ2-7; 7 bases are a match to TRBD1. Trimming removed 8 bases from V and 5 bases from J; junction bases left unmatched: 9. Germline values: CDR1 MNHEY, CDR2 SVGAGI. This CDR3 contains 13 residues. CDR3 protein: CASGNRGSHEQYF. The DNA for the CDR3 is TGTGCCAGCGGAAACAGGGGATCCCACGAGCAGTACTTC.